One and the same sample provided the 12 T cell receptor beta chains below, sequenced in a study of blood T cell repertoires in COVID-19. Libraries were prepared by immunoSEQ multiplex PCR; TCRdb keeps only in-frame clonotypes and omits some of them. The data contain some 83,000 clones, approximately 90% of them singletons. The sample comprised peripheral blood. The receptors were gathered from a man between 60 and 70 years old with acute or convalescent COVID-19.

The chain couples TRBV5-4 to TRBJ1-4; possibly TRBD1 for D (5 bases). CDR1 and CDR2 from the germline V gene are SGHNT and YYREEE (reference sequence). The length of the CDR3 is 15 residues. The V gene lost 2 bases and the J gene lost 8 bases, with 16 bases spanning the gap. CDR3 amino acids: CASSFRDWEGEKLFF. The CDR3 DNA follows: TGTGCCAGCAGCTTCAGGGACTGGGAAGGAGAAAAACTGTTTTTT.

V usage is TRBV2 and J usage is TRBJ2-7, with TRBD2 as a possible D gene (5 bases). This CDR3 has 12 residues. V lost 5 bases and J lost 11, with 16 bases in between. Germline CDR1 SNHLY, CDR2 FYNNEI. CDR3 sequence reads: CASSRDPNGEYF. CDR3 nucleotides: TGTGCCAGCAGTAGAGACCCCAACGGGGAGTACTTC.

The CDR3 sequence: CAIRTGGVTGELFF. CDR3 bases: TGTGCCATCCGGACAGGGGGCGTCACCGGGGAGCTGTTTTTT. This sequence joins TRBV6-5 and TRBJ2-2; 11 positions match TRBD1. Germline CDR1 reads MNHEY; CDR2 reads SVGAGI. Trimming at V came to 10 bases and at J to 4 bases, leaving 5 bases not matched to a gene. The CDR3 extends over 14 amino acids.

The genes are TRBV5-1 and TRBJ1-2; a weak D match, TRBD1 (5 bases). There are 14 residues in the CDR3. Per the germline V gene, CDR1 is SGHRS and CDR2 is YFSETQ. Trimming took 2 bases from V and 1 from J, leaving 9 bases between them. CDR3 bases: TGCGCCAGCAGCTTATACGGGGGTAACTATGGCTACACCTTC. Amino acid sequence: CASSLYGGNYGYTF.

The CDR3 DNA reads TGTGCCAGCAGTCCCGGACTTTATACAGATACGCAGTATTTT. The encoded protein is CASSPGLYTDTQYF. The chain links TRBV27 to TRBJ2-3; maybe TRBD2 (5 bases). This CDR3 has 14 residues. Germline CDR1 MNHEY, CDR2 SMNVEV (reference sequence). The ends were cut back, 5 bases at V and 3 bases at J, with 12 bases in the middle.

The rearrangement links TRBV9 to TRBJ2-7; 13 bases map to TRBD2. Germline loops: CDR1 SGDLS, CDR2 YYNGEE. This CDR3 contains 15 residues. With V trimmed by 4 bases and J by 4 bases, 5 bases remained unmatched. DNA of the CDR3: TGTGCCAGCAGCCTGGGACTAGCGGGAAAGTACGAGCAGTACTTC. Translated: CASSLGLAGKYEQYF.

This clone was seen more than once but under ten times. The genes are TRBV11-2 and TRBJ2-3, with TRBD2 as a possible D gene (6 bases). The CDR3 consists of 16 residues. Germline values: CDR1 SGHAT, CDR2 FQNNGV. Trimming removed 4 bases from V and 0 bases from J, with 14 bases in between. The CDR3: CASSSFGRESTDTQYF. DNA for the CDR3: TGTGCCAGCAGCTCTTTCGGGCGGGAAAGCACAGATACGCAGTATTTT.

The chain uses TRBV11-2 and TRBJ2-5; D not certain. The CDR3 is made up of 12 amino acids. The V end was cut by 3 bases, the J end by 1 base, with 3 bases between. Germline loops: CDR1 SGHAT, CDR2 FQNNGV. The CDR3 coding sequence is TGTGCCAGCAGCTTCGGCCAAGAGACCCAGTACTTC. It translates to CASSFGQETQYF.

This clone was counted only a few times. V usage is TRBV24-1 and J usage is TRBJ2-7; 7 bases are a match to TRBD2. The trim removed 5 bases at V and 4 bases at J, leaving 4 bases unmatched. Germline V gives CDR1 KGHDR, CDR2 SFDVKD. The CDR3 has 13 amino acids. The CDR3 coding sequence is TGTGCCACCAGTGGGGAGGGACTATACGAGCAGTACTTC. This sequence encodes CATSGEGLYEQYF.

V is TRBV30 and J is TRBJ2-2; no clear D. The CDR3 is 13 amino acids. Trimming cost V 0 bases and J 5 bases, with 7 bases left between them. The germline V gene has CDR1 GTSNPN and CDR2 SVGIG (reference sequence). The CDR3 loop reads CAWSVLRTGELFF. CDR3 sequence (DNA): TGTGCCTGGAGTGTCTTACGGACCGGGGAGCTGTTTTTT.

CDR3 nucleotide sequence: TGTGCCAGTTTGCAGGGGGTAACTGGGGCCAACGTCCTGACTTTC. Amino acids: CASLQGVTGANVLTF. This chain joins TRBV2 and TRBJ2-6; 7 bases match TRBD1. After removal of 9 bases from V and 2 bases from J, the junction contained 7 bases not matched to a gene. The V gene's germline CDR1 is SNHLY and CDR2 FYNNEI. This CDR3 is built from 15 residues.

This clone was seen a few times. In DNA form, the CDR3 reads TGTGCCAGCAGCTTATGGGCCCCACGGACAGTCCGGGGGAACACCGGGGAGCTGTTTTTT. This gives the protein CASSLWAPRTVRGNTGELFF. The chain links TRBV7-3 to TRBJ2-2, with TRBD1 as a possible D gene (6 bases). This CDR3 has 20 residues. V was trimmed by 2 bases and J by 1 base, leaving 23 bases between them. Germline lookup yields CDR1 SGHTA and CDR2 FQGTGA.